A single sample gave rise to the 26 T cell receptor beta chains below, sequenced in a study of Graves' ophthalmopathy and Graves' hyperthyroidism (dated by TCRdb to 2017 to 2018). Sequencing used an Illumina HiSeq 2000. For repertoire sequencing, the TCR beta CDR3 regions were amplified from RNA transcripts. The first round of RT-PCR was done with HTBI primers and the Qiagen OneStep RT-PCR kit, and was followed by a second round of multiplex PCR, then size selection and purification. The public sequencing data were trimmed at Q25 with fastp and processed into clonotypes with MiXCR by TCRdb, which kept only in-frame beta chains. Rows are combined by CDR3 protein, so each entry shows the most common genes and DNA. The sample table holds hundreds of thousands of distinct CDR3 sequences, of which roughly 20% were seen once. The ten most abundant clones make up 2.5% to 3% of the sample. The sequencing sample was made of peripheral blood. All receptors derive from a young woman with stable Graves' hyperthyroidism. Donor details come from another sample of the same person, matched by shared clones.

In its sample, this clonotype was seen a few times. The chain links TRBV28 to TRBJ2-2, with 9 bases matching TRBD1. CDR1 is MDHEN, CDR2 SYDVKM, per germline. This CDR3 is 15 amino acids long. J gave up 7 bases and V 4 bases, and 7 bases lay outside the gene matches. CDR3 region: CASSYVDRGNGELFF. CDR3 DNA: TGTGCCAGCAGTTACGTGGACAGGGGAAACGGGGAGCTGTTTTTT.

The table lists this clonotype with many counts. The J gene is TRBJ1-6, the V gene TRBV19, with 8 bases that match TRBD1. Germline CDR1 and CDR2: LNHDA and SQIVND (reference sequence). V shed 4 bases, J shed 7 bases, and the junction held 6 bases outside the gene matches. The CDR3 contains 15 residues. DNA for the CDR3: TGTGCCAGTAGTACCTCCGGGACAGGAAATTCACCCCTCCACTTT. Translation gives CASSTSGTGNSPLHF.

Many counts were recorded for this clonotype. The V gene is TRBV2, the J gene TRBJ1-5, with D perhaps TRBD1 (5 bases). CDR1 and CDR2 from the germline V gene are SNHLY and FYNNEI. Trimming left V 4 bases short and J 2 bases short, with 12 bases between. This CDR3 is built from 15 residues. The CDR3 sequence is CASSVDSLGNQPQHF. As DNA, the CDR3 is TGTGCCAGCAGTGTAGACAGTTTGGGCAATCAGCCCCAGCATTTT.

This clonotype was detected many times. The chain joins TRBV11-2 to TRBJ2-1, with TRBD2 matching 9 bases. The J segment lost 5 bases and the V segment lost 4 bases, leaving 6 bases of the junction unmatched. CDR1 SGHAT and CDR2 FQNNGV come from the germline V gene. CDR3 length: 15 residues. CDR3 nucleotide sequence: TGTGCCAGCAGCTACCACGGGACTAGCAACAATGAGCAGTTCTTC. The encoded protein is CASSYHGTSNNEQFF.

About this clonotype itself: The conserved phenylalanine or tryptophan normally closing the CDR3 is absent here, so this likely arose from a read error. It is unclear where the CDR3 begins or ends on the DNA, so no DNA is shown, and the CDR3 is as TCRdb lists it. This chain connects TRBV6-1 to TRBJ1-1; the D call of TRBD1 is as the table states it, not checked on the DNA. Germline lookup yields CDR1 MNHNS and CDR2 SASEGT. The CDR3 contains 15 residues when both ends are counted. The CDR3: CASSEANRGAAEALL.

There are many counts of this clonotype. J is TRBJ2-4 and V is TRBV20-1, with a tentative D call TRBD1 (6 bases). Germline CDR1 reads DFQATT; CDR2 reads SNEGSKA (reference sequence). Trimming took off 3 bases at V and 0 bases at J, with 15 bases between the two ends. This CDR3 has 16 residues. Here the CDR3 reads CSASVGQLLAKNIQYF. CDR3 DNA: TGCAGTGCTAGTGTCGGACAGCTGTTAGCCAAAAACATTCAGTACTTC.

This clonotype was seen repeatedly, ten times or more. This sequence joins TRBV10-3 and TRBJ1-1; D gene unclear. The CDR3 runs to 14 residues. Trimming stripped 3 bases from V and 2 bases from J, with 10 bases between. Per the germline V gene, CDR1 is ENHRY and CDR2 is SYGVKD. CDR3 in amino acids: CAISEGRINTEAFF. The CDR3 DNA is TGTGCCATCAGTGAAGGTCGGATCAACACTGAAGCTTTCTTT.

At least ten counts were recorded for this clonotype. The genes are TRBV19 and TRBJ1-5; D gene unclear. The ends were cut back, 4 bases at V and 9 bases at J, with 10 bases in the middle. CDR1 is LNHDA and CDR2 is SQIVND in the germline V gene (reference sequence). The CDR3 contains 12 residues. CDR3 region: CASSTDYGPQHF. CDR3 nucleotides: TGTGCCAGTAGTACCGACTACGGGCCCCAGCATTTT.

This clonotype has a count of ten or more. The chain combines TRBV12-3 or TRBV12-4 with TRBJ1-5; TRBD1 might be the D (5 bases). V lost 5 bases, J lost 2 bases, and 10 bases lay in between. CDR3 length: 14 residues. The CDR3: CASSRQQGNQPQHF. The CDR3, as DNA: TGTGCCAGCAGTCGACAGCAGGGCAATCAGCCCCAGCATTTT.

This rearrangement joins TRBV6-4 to TRBJ2-5; D call uncertain. This CDR3 comprises 14 residues. V shed 7 bases and J shed 5 bases, with 17 bases lying between them. Germline V lookup: CDR1 MRHNA, CDR2 SNTAGT. This CDR3 is CASKIRLGWETQYF. The CDR3 bases are TGTGCCAGCAAGATCCGTTTGGGGTGGGAGACCCAGTACTTC.

This clonotype was recorded at least ten times. The rearrangement joins TRBV27 to TRBJ2-7; D uncertain. V was cut by 8 bases and J by 4 bases, with 15 bases left in between. Germline-derived CDR1 and CDR2 are MNHEY and SMNVEV (reference sequence). The CDR3 sequence is 13 residues long. CDR3 in amino acids: CASGLGGRYEQYF. DNA for the CDR3: TGTGCCAGCGGCCTAGGTGGCAGGTACGAGCAGTACTTC.

The chain carries TRBV7-2 and TRBJ2-7; no clear D. CDR1 is SGHTA and CDR2 is FQGNSA in the germline V gene. Trimming stripped 8 bases from V and 3 bases from J, with 11 bases between. The CDR3 is made up of 12 amino acids. CDR3 sequence reads: CASGGTGYEQYF. The CDR3 DNA reads TGTGCCAGCGGCGGCACCGGCTACGAGCAGTACTTC.

This clonotype came up a few times. The J gene is TRBJ2-2, the V gene TRBV6-1; 8 bases match TRBD1. Trimming removed 4 bases from V and 5 bases from J; junction bases left unmatched: 6. Germline values: CDR1 MNHNS, CDR2 SASEGT. CDR3 length: 15 residues. The CDR3 here is CASSVTGGSTGELFF. The CDR3 DNA sequence: TGTGCCAGCAGTGTAACAGGGGGTTCGACCGGGGAGCTGTTTTTT.

This clonotype came up many times. V is TRBV2 and J is TRBJ2-7; 7 bases match TRBD2. This CDR3 spans 13 amino acids. CDR1 is SNHLY, CDR2 FYNNEI, per germline. The V segment lost 3 bases and the J segment 3 bases; nucleotides outside the gene matches: 2. CDR3 DNA: TGTGCCAGCAGTGAGGGGGGGGTCTACGAGCAGTACTTC. It translates to CASSEGGVYEQYF.

V is TRBV6-2 or TRBV6-3 and J is TRBJ2-2; a possible D gene is TRBD1 (6 bases). V lost 6 bases, J lost 0 bases, and 23 bases lay in between. This CDR3 has 19 residues. Per the germline V gene, CDR1 is MNHEY and CDR2 is SVGEGT. The chain's CDR3 is CASSYRASSSFANTGELFF. The CDR3 nucleotides are TGTGCCAGCAGCTACAGGGCTAGCAGCTCTTTTGCGAACACCGGGGAGCTGTTTTTT.

The chain links TRBV9 to TRBJ2-1, with D possibly being TRBD1 (6 bases). With 4 bases removed from V and 13 bases from J, the gap between germline ends came to 12 bases. The CDR3 totals 11 residues. Germline CDR1 is SGDLS and CDR2 is YYNGEE. The DNA of the CDR3 is TGTGCCAGCAGCCTGGGACACCGCCAGTTCTTC. Protein product: CASSLGHRQFF. Full variable domain (rest looked up from reference TRBV9 and TRBJ2-1): DSGVTQTPKHLITATGQRVTLRCSPRSGDLSVYWYQQSLDQGLQFLIQYYNGEERAKGNILERFSAQQFPDLHSELNLSSLELGDSALYFCASSLGHRQFFGPGTRLTVL.

This clonotype was counted at least ten times. This chain uses TRBV11-2 with TRBJ2-2; the D gene is possibly TRBD2 (7 bases). The V end was cut by 1 base, the J end by 5 bases, with 14 bases between. Germline values: CDR1 SGHAT, CDR2 FQNNGV. CDR3 size: 16 residues. The CDR3 sequence is CASSLVGGARTGELFF. The CDR3 nucleotides read TGTGCCAGCAGCTTAGTGGGGGGGGCGCGGACCGGGGAGCTGTTTTTT.

This clonotype was seen only a few times. This chain connects TRBV12-3 or TRBV12-4 to TRBJ2-2, with TRBD2 as a possible D gene (6 bases). This CDR3 region has 17 residues. Trimming stripped 7 bases from V and 0 bases from J, with 18 bases between. Here the CDR3 reads CASNTDIAESNTGELFF. The CDR3 DNA reads as TGTGCCAGCAACACCGATATAGCGGAATCGAACACCGGGGAGCTGTTTTTT.

This clonotype was seen repeatedly, ten times or more. The chain links TRBV10-3 to TRBJ2-7, with D possibly TRBD1 on 6 matching bases. Germline-derived CDR1 and CDR2 are ENHRY and SYGVKD. This CDR3 contains 12 residues. Trimming left V 7 bases short and J 2 bases short, with 9 bases between. Here the CDR3 reads CAIKRDTYEQYF. CDR3 in DNA: TGTGCCATCAAACGGGACACCTACGAGCAGTACTTC.

This clonotype was seen many times. CDR3 in DNA: TGCAGTGCTACTGGGAATCAGCCCCAGCATTTT. It yields the protein CSATGNQPQHF. J is TRBJ1-5 and V is TRBV20-1; D call uncertain. The V gene's germline CDR1 is DFQATT and CDR2 SNEGSKA (reference sequence). V shed 4 bases and J shed 4 bases, with 5 bases lying between them. The CDR3 is 11 residues long.

The V gene is TRBV6-1, the J gene TRBJ2-7; no reliable D call. Trimming pared 7 bases from V and 3 bases from J, leaving 7 bases between. The germline gives CDR1 MNHNS, CDR2 SASEGT. This CDR3 has 11 amino acids. DNA for the CDR3: TGTGCCAGCACTAGTCTCTACGAGCAGTACTTC. Its protein is CASTSLYEQYF.

The chain recombines TRBV6-5 with TRBJ2-5, with no clear D. There are 14 residues in the CDR3. Germline CDR1 and CDR2: MNHEY and SVGAGI. The V gene lost 0 bases and the J gene lost 3 bases, with 8 bases spanning the gap. DNA of the CDR3: TGTGCCAGCAGTTACTCTGGGCAGAAAGAGACCCAGTACTTC. This translates into CASSYSGQKETQYF.

This clonotype has a count of ten or more. The gene calls are TRBV4-1 and TRBJ2-7; D call uncertain. Germline-derived CDR1 and CDR2 are MGHRA and YSYEKL. The CDR3 has 18 amino acids. Trimming took off 1 base at V and 0 bases at J, with 19 bases between the two ends. The CDR3 sequence: CASSQATARGKFSYEQYF. The DNA of the CDR3 is TGCGCCAGCAGCCAAGCGACGGCCCGCGGAAAATTCTCCTACGAGCAGTACTTC.

J is TRBJ1-1 and V is TRBV14; unclear D gene. Germline loops: CDR1 SGHDN, CDR2 FVKESK. This CDR3 region has 13 residues. V gave up 4 bases and J gave up 4 bases, with 10 bases separating them. For the CDR3, the DNA is TGTGCCAGCAGCCTTTGGAGAGGCACTGAAGCTTTCTTT. It translates to CASSLWRGTEAFF.

With respect to this clonotype: Relative to the germline gene, one junction end is altered; a read error may explain this. The rearrangement uses TRBV7-2 and TRBJ2-7; D might be TRBD2 (6 bases). CDR1 SGHTA and CDR2 FQGNSA come from the germline V gene. This CDR3 has 15 residues. CDR3 sequence: CASSLVWRAQYDQYF. In DNA, the CDR3 is TGTGCCAGCAGCTTAGTATGGAGGGCCCAATACGATCAGTACTTC.

Points on this clonotype: The junction differs from germline at one of its ends, possibly a read error. The chain uses TRBV4-1 and TRBJ2-4; the D call may be TRBD1 or TRBD2 (5 bases each). The CDR3 consists of 16 residues. Germline values: CDR1 MGHRA, CDR2 YSYEKL. The CDR3, as DNA: TGCGCCAGCAGCCAAGTGGTGACGAGGGGACGAAACATTAAGTACTTC. It encodes CASSQVVTRGRNIKYF.